This T cell receptor (beta chain) was identified during a study of blood T cell repertoires in COVID-19. TCRdb keeps only in-frame clones here, not all; method: immunoSEQ multiplex PCR. The repertoire holds tens of thousands of clones, with 90% as singletons. Per the germline V gene, CDR1 is LNHDA and CDR2 is SQIVND (reference sequence). There are 13 residues in the CDR3. The trim removed 3 bases at V and 12 bases at J, leaving 8 bases unmatched. V usage is TRBV19 and J usage is TRBJ2-1; 7 bases map to TRBD2. The sample taken for sequencing was peripheral blood. This TCR derives from a man aged 45 to 65 with acute or convalescent COVID-19. The CDR3 loop reads CASSISSGKVQFF. As DNA, the CDR3 is TGTGCCAGTAGTATCTCCAGCGGGAAGGTGCAGTTCTTC.